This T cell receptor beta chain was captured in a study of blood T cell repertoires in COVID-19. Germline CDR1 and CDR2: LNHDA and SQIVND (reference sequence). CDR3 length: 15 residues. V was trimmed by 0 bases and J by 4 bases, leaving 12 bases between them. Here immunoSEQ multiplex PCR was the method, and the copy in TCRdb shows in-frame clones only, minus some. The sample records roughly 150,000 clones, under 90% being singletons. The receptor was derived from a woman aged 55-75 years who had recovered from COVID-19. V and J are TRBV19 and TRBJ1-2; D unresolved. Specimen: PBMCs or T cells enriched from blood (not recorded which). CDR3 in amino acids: CASSIEAQFSYGYTF. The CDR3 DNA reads TGTGCCAGTAGTATAGAGGCACAGTTTAGCTATGGCTACACCTTC.